This T cell receptor (beta chain) was profiled in a study of CD8 T cells in ankylosing spondylitis. Findings and limits, study-wide: Disease-linked clones had a CD8+ phenotype and relatively low frequency in peripheral blood. Seemingly distinctive of ankylosing spondylitis blood was a TCR beta motif formed by eight highly homologous variants.

Libraries for TCR beta were made by quantitative 5'-RACE with molecular barcodes. TCRdb re-called the 5' RACE reads through MiXCR, storing one row per CDR3 protein. The table includes about 160,000 distinct CDR3 sequences, around 9.6% detected once. Trimming cost V 1 base and J 2 bases; bases outside gene matches: 15. This CDR3 region has 19 residues. The germline V gene encodes CDR1 MNHEY and CDR2 SMNVEV (reference sequence). Points on this clonotype: Its antigen is not identified.

The J gene is TRBJ2-3, the V gene TRBV27, with TRBD2 matching over 7 bases. This clonotype was obtained from a female donor with ankylosing spondylitis or in good health (not recorded which). Sequencing input: blood, either unsorted or a sorted T cell fraction (not recorded which). Here the CDR3 DNA reads TGTGCCAGCAGTTTATTAATCGCCCTAGCGGAAATTCACACAGATACGCAGTATTTT. It codes for CASSLLIALAEIHTDTQYF.